The TCR beta chain described here comes from a study of blood T cell repertoires in COVID-19. This CDR3 contains 16 residues. Trimming removed 0 bases at V and 7 bases at J, with 18 bases between. The V gene's germline CDR1 is LNHNV and CDR2 YYDKDF (reference sequence). Method: immunoSEQ multiplex PCR; TCRdb's copy keeps in-frame clones and lacks some. There are 150,000 to 200,000 clones in the sample; approximately 88% occur only once, and around 8.4% lies in the top ten. This TCR was sampled from a woman at least 80 years old with active or convalescent COVID-19. The sequenced material came from peripheral blood. The chain recombines TRBV15 with TRBJ1-2, with a possible D match to TRBD1 (5 bases). In DNA, the CDR3 is TGTGCCACCAGCAGAGATTCATGGGAGGGGTATGGTGGCTACACCTTC. This gives the protein CATSRDSWEGYGGYTF.